Ten or more counts support the clone carrying this T cell receptor beta chain. The data originate from a study of T cells after yellow fever vaccination. The CDR3 runs to 11 residues. Germline loops: CDR1 SQVTM, CDR2 ANQGSEA. V was trimmed by 3 bases and J by 6 bases, leaving 6 bases between them. MiXCR was run by TCRdb on the 5' RACE reads, yielding one entry per CDR3 protein. The table records about 45,000 distinct CDR3 sequences, approximately 6.3% of them present only once. The receptor's source is a man between 25 and 39 years old who received the YFV17D yellow fever vaccine. The specimen was PBMCs, either bulk or a sorted T-cell subset (CD4+, CD8+, memory, or dextramer-sorted; not recorded which), collected 45 days after the yellow fever booster vaccination. This chain joins TRBV29-1 and TRBJ2-1, with D hard to call. DNA for the CDR3: TGCAGCGTTGATTACGGCAATGAGCAGTTCTTC. Translation: CSVDYGNEQFF.